The 15 T cell receptor beta chains listed next were all sequenced from one sample in a study of T cells in Graves' hyperthyroidism and ophthalmopathy. TCR beta CDR3 sequences were amplified from RNA transcripts. The primer set for the first-round RT-PCR of the TCR CDR3 was HTBI. TCRdb fed the multiplex PCR reads into MiXCR, producing one record per CDR3 protein. The sample carries around 530,000 distinct CDR3 sequences, roughly 17% recorded once. The specimen was blood. Receptors originate from a woman aged 18-29 years with Graves' ophthalmopathy.

The chain employs TRBV6-1 and TRBJ2-3; the D is unclear. The CDR3 has 13 residues. Trimming took off 4 bases at V and 3 bases at J, with 8 bases between the two ends. Germline V CDR1 and CDR2: MNHNS, SASEGT. CDR3 region: CASSVDRTDTQYF. The CDR3 DNA is TGTGCCAGCAGTGTAGACCGTACAGATACGCAGTATTTT.

A few counts support this clonotype. This chain connects TRBV20-1 to TRBJ2-7; D tentatively reads TRBD1 or TRBD2 (5 bases each). The CDR3 has 13 amino acids. V lost 0 bases, J lost 7 bases, and 13 bases lay in between. The germline gives CDR1 DFQATT, CDR2 SNEGSKA (reference sequence). The CDR3 bases are TGCAGTGCTAGAGAGCCGGGACGGGTAGAGCAGTACTTC. Its translation: CSAREPGRVEQYF.

At least ten counts were recorded for this clonotype. V is TRBV6-2 or TRBV6-3 and J is TRBJ2-1; 9 bases are a match to TRBD2. Germline CDR1 and CDR2: MNHEY and SVGEGT. The trim removed 0 bases at V and 0 bases at J, leaving 3 bases unmatched. CDR3 length: 17 amino acids. This CDR3 is CASSYSTSGYSYNEQFF. The CDR3 nucleotides read TGTGCCAGCAGTTACTCCACTAGCGGGTACTCCTACAATGAGCAGTTCTTC.

This clonotype showed up just a few times. This chain joins TRBV4-1 and TRBJ2-3, with 7 nucleotides matching TRBD1. Germline V CDR1 and CDR2: MGHRA, YSYEKL. The CDR3 has 14 amino acids. V shed 4 bases and J 2 bases; nucleotides not matched to a gene: 3. The CDR3 DNA reads TGCGCCAGCAGCCGTGGGACAGTCACAGATACGCAGTATTTT. Translating gives CASSRGTVTDTQYF.

This clonotype has a count of ten or more. J is TRBJ2-7 and V is TRBV6-2 or TRBV6-3, with D unclear. Germline V gives CDR1 MNHEY, CDR2 SVGEGT. Trimming took off 0 bases at V and 0 bases at J, with 6 bases between the two ends. The CDR3 loop spans 14 amino acids. DNA for the CDR3: TGTGCCAGCAGTTACTCTTCTAGCTCCTACGAGCAGTACTTC. It translates to CASSYSSSSYEQYF.

Ten or more counts support this clonotype. The chain has TRBV20-1 and TRBJ2-5, with 11 bases fitting TRBD2. The CDR3 covers 14 residues. The germline V gene encodes CDR1 DFQATT and CDR2 SNEGSKA (reference sequence). The ends lost 6 bases at V and 10 bases at J; junction bases unmatched: 13. The CDR3, as DNA: TGCAGTGCCAACCCCCCGGCTAGCGGGAGGAGCCAGTACTTC. It yields the protein CSANPPASGRSQYF.

This clonotype was seen many times. This chain joins TRBV2 and TRBJ2-1; 12 bases align to TRBD2. CDR3 length equals 14 residues. Germline-derived CDR1 and CDR2 are SNHLY and FYNNEI. The V and J ends lost 3 bases and 9 bases, in that order; junction bases with no gene match: 3. CDR3 DNA: TGTGCCAGCAGTGACCAGGGACTAGCGGGTGAGCAGTTCTTC. Amino acids: CASSDQGLAGEQFF.

J is TRBJ1-2 and V is TRBV5-6; no firm D call. Germline V gene lookup returns CDR1 SGHDT and CDR2 YYEEEE. The CDR3 runs 12 residues. Deletions cut 4 bases from V and 8 bases from J, with 12 bases between. The CDR3 here is CASSAGPLGYTF. The CDR3 nucleotides are TGTGCCAGCAGCGCTGGCCCACTGGGCTACACCTTC.

This clonotype was observed at least ten times. The chain joins TRBV9 to TRBJ1-1, with D maybe TRBD1 (6 bases). Trimming removed 0 bases from V and 1 base from J, with 10 bases in between. The CDR3 has 15 residues. Germline V gene data show CDR1 as SGDLS and CDR2 as YYNGEE. This chain's CDR3 is CASSVGGQKNTEAFF. CDR3 DNA: TGTGCCAGCAGCGTAGGGGGACAAAAGAACACTGAAGCTTTCTTT.

This clonotype appeared a few times. The rearrangement uses TRBV4-1 and TRBJ2-7, with D uncertain. The CDR3 spans 13 residues. The V end was cut by 3 bases, the J end by 6 bases, with 12 bases between. Germline lookup yields CDR1 MGHRA and CDR2 YSYEKL. CDR3 nucleotides: TGCGCCAGCAGCCATTCCCCATGGCTCGAGCAGTACTTC. As protein: CASSHSPWLEQYF.

This clonotype has more than one count but fewer than ten. V usage is TRBV7-9 and J usage is TRBJ2-2; D is perhaps TRBD2 (6 bases). CDR1 SEHNR and CDR2 FQNEAQ come from the germline V gene (reference sequence). V shed 4 bases and J shed 13 bases, with 19 bases lying between them. CDR3 length: 14 residues. CDR3 bases: TGTGCCAGCAGCTCCCAGCGGGCCTTGATGGGGCTGTTTTTT. Encoded protein: CASSSQRALMGLFF.

This clonotype has at least ten counts. Written as DNA, the CDR3 is TGCGCCAGCAGCTTGGAGGCCGGGACTAGTGGTGAGCAGTACTTC. Its protein is CASSLEAGTSGEQYF. V and J are TRBV5-1 and TRBJ2-7; 8 positions agree with TRBD2. This CDR3 is 15 amino acids long. The ends lost 0 bases at V and 7 bases at J; junction bases unmatched: 9. Looked up from germline, CDR1 is SGHRS and CDR2 is YFSETQ.

This clonotype came up a few times. This chain links TRBV27 with TRBJ1-2; 9 bases are shared with TRBD1. This CDR3 region has 18 residues. The V and J ends lost 4 bases and 3 bases, in that order; junction bases with no gene match: 15. Germline V lookup: CDR1 MNHEY, CDR2 SMNVEV (reference sequence). The CDR3 bases are TGTGCCAGCAGTTACTTGCGGGACAGGGAGAGGGCTGACTATGGCTACACCTTC. It encodes CASSYLRDRERADYGYTF.

This chain links TRBV27 with TRBJ1-2; 7 bases are shared with TRBD1. The germline V gene encodes CDR1 MNHEY and CDR2 SMNVEV (reference sequence). The CDR3 sequence is 15 residues long. The junction had 7 bases not matched to a gene; V was cut back by 2 bases and J by 4 bases. The CDR3 spells CASSLTGTDVYGYTF. The CDR3 bases are TGTGCCAGCAGTTTAACCGGGACAGACGTCTATGGCTACACCTTC.

This clonotype appeared many times. No DNA is shown, since the ends of the CDR3 on it are uncertain; the CDR3 is the one TCRdb lists. The CDR3 protein is CASSTSAENTEAFF. This sequence joins TRBV12-3 or TRBV12-4 and TRBJ1-1. The CDR3 region is 14 residues in length, termini included.